Listed below are T cell receptor beta chains from one sample, sequenced in a study of T cells expressing NK-cell markers. From the 5' RACE reads, TCRdb lists one entry per CDR3 protein and no DNA. This sample's clone table lists about 180,000 distinct CDR3 sequences. Source material: blood T cells: a sorted CD56 or NKG2C T cell subset, CD4+ or CD8+ T cells, or bulk PBMC T cells (not recorded which). The source of these receptors is a woman aged 18 to 75 in good health. Each CDR3 is given with its conserved first and last residue.

V	J	CDR3
TRBV12-3/TRBV12-4	TRBJ1-1	CASRPVSSEAFF
TRBV12-3/TRBV12-4	TRBJ2-2	CASSRRDGTGGGLFF
TRBV6-2/TRBV6-3	TRBJ1-6	CASRDNSPLHF
TRBV5-8	TRBJ1-3	CASSLVNTIYF
TRBV7-3	TRBJ1-5	CASSLRTGIGWDNQPQHF
TRBV24-1	TRBJ2-1	CATSDRRTGREQFF
TRBV5-1	TRBJ2-5	CASSDLLGSETQYF
TRBV20-1	TRBJ2-3	CSAGVSGSTDTQYF
TRBV12-3/TRBV12-4	TRBJ2-3	CASRSAGTGSRTQYF
TRBV7-2	TRBJ2-2	CAGGIGGNTGELFF
TRBV6-1	TRBJ2-5	CASNPQLAGETQYF
TRBV4-2	TRBJ2-3	CASSLGTSGAYSTDTQYF
TRBV5-1	TRBJ2-1	CASSRTSGAYNEQFF
TRBV7-2	TRBJ1-2	CASSLGRNYGYTF
TRBV6-6	TRBJ2-1	CASSQGTNNEQFF
TRBV7-8	TRBJ2-5	CASSQPGFQETQYF
TRBV5-4	TRBJ2-1	CASSLESGSRYNEQFF
TRBV4-2	TRBJ2-1	CASSQRTSGGEYNEQFF
TRBV3-1	TRBJ2-3	CASSQDPGLAGGPDTQYF
TRBV12-3/TRBV12-4	TRBJ2-5	CASTIRGQGKTQYF
TRBV3-1	TRBJ2-1	CASSQEEGFFSEQFF
TRBV20-1	TRBJ2-3	CSARPLWGGRASTDTQYF
TRBV19	TRBJ2-1	CASSIQRGDYNEQFF
TRBV29-1	TRBJ2-6	CSVWRSGANVLTF
TRBV5-1	TRBJ1-5	CASSYDGESYQPQHF
TRBV18	TRBJ2-5	CASSPETSGGSETQYF
TRBV20-1	TRBJ2-5	CSARDSQRGAMETQYF
TRBV15	TRBJ2-7	CATSRGKDPVSYEQYF
TRBV7-8	TRBJ2-2	CASSPRTSGGTGELFF
TRBV4-2	TRBJ1-1	CASSQRLTGLDTEAFF
TRBV5-1	TRBJ1-2	CASSLGTSKSIGYTF
TRBV4-1	TRBJ2-2	CASSQGVGMTSGRAYTGELFF
TRBV5-1	TRBJ2-3	CASSLLDRAGTDTQYF
TRBV24-1	TRBJ2-5	CATSAGASGKGRAETQYF
TRBV3-1	TRBJ1-1	CASSHAWVWMNTEAFF
TRBV2	TRBJ1-4	CASRSTGGRREKLFF
TRBV4-1	TRBJ1-5	CASSQGGAFNQPQHF
TRBV28	TRBJ1-2	CASTVQGTNYGYTF
TRBV5-1	TRBJ1-4	CASSVRRDEKLFF
TRBV4-1	TRBJ2-4	CASSKEAKNIQYF
TRBV4-1	TRBJ2-1	CASSQDWGRPEQFF
TRBV6-2/TRBV6-3	TRBJ2-5	CASSPRPSGRGETQYF
TRBV4-1	TRBJ1-5	CASSPRTEYSNQPQHF
TRBV30	TRBJ2-7	CAWTTTGYEQYF